This T cell receptor (beta chain) was recovered during a study of shared clonotypes between healthy human individuals. On the study more broadly: Per donor, CD8 memory used one plate, CD8 naive used two, CD4 memory used three and CD4 naive used three.

Study-level points and caveats: Investigators collected only blood, and repertoires in tissues likely differ.

Assay execution proceeded at the deep level. Generated by immunoSEQ multiplex PCR, the TCRdb table keeps only in-frame clones and is missing some. The top ten clones hold 0.36% of a sample with about 2.4 million clones, approximately 93% of them seen once. With regard to this clone: The antigen is unknown.

This receptor was obtained from a man between 18 and 35 years old in good health. Some clones in this sample may be carry-over from other donors' samples. Sequences were obtained from naive CD4+ T cells from PBMCs. Specified subset: CD45RA+ positively selected.

In DNA, the CDR3 is TGTGCCAGCAGTTTAAAAGCGGGAGGCACCGGGGAGCTGTTTTTT. Protein sequence: CASSLKAGGTGELFF. This chain uses TRBV27 with TRBJ2-2, with TRBD2 identical over 9 bases. The ends lost 2 bases at V and 4 bases at J; junction bases unmatched: 2. The CDR3 is 15 residues long. The germline V gene encodes CDR1 MNHEY and CDR2 SMNVEV (reference sequence).